The next 31 T cell receptor beta chains were all read from a single sample in a study of OX40 agonist ivuxolimab in advanced cancers. Generated by immunoSEQ multiplex PCR, the TCRdb table keeps only in-frame clones and is missing some. The data contain tens of thousands of clones, roughly 85% of them singletons. The sample here was CD4+ or CD8+ T cells sorted from blood, taken in a trial of the OX40 agonist ivuxolimab. These TCRs come from an adult with an advanced solid tumor such as melanoma, head and neck, liver or kidney cancer.

This clone was recorded once. This sequence joins TRBV11-2 and TRBJ1-1; 9 nucleotides agree with TRBD1. Trimming cost V 2 bases and J 4 bases; bases outside gene matches: 5. The CDR3 loop spans 15 amino acids. Germline-derived CDR1 and CDR2 are SGHAT and FQNNGV. CDR3 loop: CASSLRGTGPTEAFF. The CDR3 DNA follows: TGTGCCAGCAGCTTACGGGGGACAGGGCCCACTGAAGCTTTCTTT.

J is TRBJ2-1 and V is TRBV25-1; D is uncertain. Germline V gene sequence: CDR1 MGHDK, CDR2 SYGVNS. V lost 2 bases and J lost 8, with 13 bases in between. CDR3 length: 14 amino acids. In DNA form, the CDR3 reads TGTGCCAGCAGTGAAATCAGAGGCCCTGATGAGCAGTTCTTC. This encodes CASSEIRGPDEQFF.

This chain links TRBV19 with TRBJ2-6, with 8 bases aligning to TRBD1. This CDR3 comprises 14 residues. V lost 4 bases, J lost 10 bases, and 6 bases stayed unmatched. CDR1 and CDR2 (germline): LNHDA, SQIVND (reference sequence). The CDR3 nucleotides read TGTGCCAGTAGTACCTGGACAGGGATTAACGTCCTGACTTTC. It codes for CASSTWTGINVLTF.

In this sample, this clone turned up a few times. The V gene is TRBV18, the J gene TRBJ2-1; 8 bases match TRBD1. The CDR3 has 13 residues. Looked up from germline, CDR1 is KGHSH and CDR2 is LQKENI. The J segment lost 6 bases and the V segment lost 6 bases, leaving 4 bases of the junction unmatched. The CDR3 DNA is TGTGCCAGCTCGCCGACAGGGGTCAATGAGCAGTTCTTC. Protein: CASSPTGVNEQFF.

This rearrangement joins TRBV27 to TRBJ2-7, with 10 bases matching TRBD2. The CDR3 extends over 15 amino acids. V gave up 4 bases and J gave up 2 bases; unmatched junction bases: 5. Germline loops: CDR1 MNHEY, CDR2 SMNVEV (reference sequence). The DNA of the CDR3 is TGTGCCAGCAGTTATTTAGCGGGGGGCACCTACGAGCAGTACTTC. Encoded protein: CASSYLAGGTYEQYF.

This chain connects TRBV30 to TRBJ2-7; 7 bases agree with TRBD1. Germline V CDR1 and CDR2: GTSNPN, SVGIG (reference sequence). The CDR3 has 13 residues. With V trimmed by 0 bases and J by 6 bases, 5 bases remained unmatched. CDR3 loop: CAWSVGDRAEQYF. The CDR3 DNA reads as TGTGCCTGGAGTGTGGGAGACAGGGCCGAGCAGTACTTC.

V and J are TRBV9 and TRBJ2-7, with TRBD1 matching 11 bases. The CDR3 is made up of 15 amino acids. J lost 0 bases, V lost 4 bases, and 3 bases had no gene match. Per the germline V gene, CDR1 is SGDLS and CDR2 is YYNGEE. Here the CDR3 reads CASSPGTGGSYEQYF. The CDR3 coding sequence is TGTGCCAGCAGCCCCGGGACAGGGGGCTCCTACGAGCAGTACTTC.

This chain uses TRBV28 with TRBJ2-7; perhaps TRBD2 as D (7 bases). Germline values: CDR1 MDHEN, CDR2 SYDVKM. The V end lost 4 bases, the J end lost 2 bases, and 12 bases lay between the germline ends. The CDR3 runs 14 residues. CDR3 loop: CASSSGGQTYEQYF. Here the CDR3 DNA reads TGTGCCAGCAGTTCCGGGGGGCAGACCTACGAGCAGTACTTC. Combining the CDR3 with reference TRBV28 and TRBJ2-7 gives the whole variable domain DVKVTQSSRYLVKRTGEKVFLECVQDMDHENMFWYRQDPGLGLRLIYFSYDVKMKEKGDIPEGYSVSREKKERFSLILESASTNQTSMYLCASSSGGQTYEQYFGPGTRLTVT.

This chain links TRBV28 with TRBJ2-6, with D possibly being TRBD1 (6 bases). Germline CDR1 and CDR2: MDHEN and SYDVKM. V was cut by 5 bases and J by 11 bases, with 10 bases left in between. The CDR3 spans 12 residues. In nucleotides, the CDR3 is TGTGCCAGCAGTGACAGGTCGGACGTCCTGACTTTC. Translated: CASSDRSDVLTF.

This sequence joins TRBV28 and TRBJ2-5; D perhaps matches TRBD2 (7 bases). The J call may be wrong; the DNA end is better matched by TRBJ2-7. The CDR3 covers 14 residues. The germline V gene has CDR1 MDHEN and CDR2 SYDVKM. The CDR3 region has the DNA TGTGCCAGCAGTTTAGGGGGGGCCTCCTACGAGCAGTACTTC. This codes for CASSLGGASYEQYF.

This sequence joins TRBV19 and TRBJ2-7; TRBD1 matches at 8 bases. The J segment lost 2 bases and the V segment lost 11 bases, leaving 11 bases of the junction unmatched. Looked up from germline, CDR1 is LNHDA and CDR2 is SQIVND (reference sequence). The CDR3 is 14 amino acids. This CDR3 is CASHGTGLTYEQYF. CDR3 nucleotides: TGTGCCTCCCATGGGACAGGCCTCACCTACGAGCAGTACTTC.

The V gene is TRBV9, the J gene TRBJ1-3; 7 bases match TRBD1. The ends lost 4 bases at V and 2 bases at J; junction bases unmatched: 3. The CDR3 length is 14 residues. CDR1 is SGDLS, CDR2 YYNGEE, per germline. The CDR3 nucleotides read TGTGCCAGCAGCCCCGGGACAGCTGGAAACACCATATATTTT. Its translation: CASSPGTAGNTIYF. The variable domain in full, completed from reference TRBV9 and TRBJ1-3, reads DSGVTQTPKHLITATGQRVTLRCSPRSGDLSVYWYQQSLDQGLQFLIQYYNGEERAKGNILERFSAQQFPDLHSELNLSSLELGDSALYFCASSPGTAGNTIYFGEGSWLTVV.

The chain carries TRBV30 and TRBJ1-1; 8 positions match TRBD1. CDR3 length: 15 amino acids. Unmatched junction bases numbered 3, after V lost 0 bases and J lost 0 bases. The V gene's germline CDR1 is GTSNPN and CDR2 SVGIG (reference sequence). The CDR3 DNA reads as TGTGCCTGGAGTGTAATGGACAGGGTGAACACTGAAGCTTTCTTT. Its translation: CAWSVMDRVNTEAFF.

This chain connects TRBV18 to TRBJ1-1, with 8 positions matching TRBD1. Unmatched junction bases numbered 14, after V lost 3 bases and J lost 5 bases. The CDR3 spans 17 residues. The germline CDR1 and CDR2 sequences are KGHSH and LQKENI. CDR3 region: CASSPLATGAGGTEAFF. The DNA of the CDR3 is TGTGCCAGCTCACCCCTCGCGACAGGGGCGGGGGGGACTGAAGCTTTCTTT.

The V gene is TRBV2, the J gene TRBJ1-4; D not resolved. Germline values: CDR1 SNHLY, CDR2 FYNNEI. Trimming pared 1 base from V and 4 bases from J, leaving 7 bases between. This CDR3 has 14 amino acids. This CDR3 reads CASSEDGLNEKLFF. CDR3 nucleotide sequence: TGTGCCAGCAGTGAAGATGGGCTTAATGAAAAACTGTTTTTT.

The V and J genes are TRBV30 and TRBJ2-5; no clear D. V dropped 0 bases and J dropped 1 base, with 6 bases sitting between them. This CDR3 is 13 amino acids long. CDR1 is GTSNPN, CDR2 SVGIG, per germline (reference sequence). CDR3 in amino acids: CAWSVRTQETQYF. The CDR3, as DNA: TGTGCCTGGAGTGTACGAACCCAAGAGACCCAGTACTTC. Together with reference TRBV30 and TRBJ2-5, the CDR3 gives the full variable domain: SQTIHQWPATLVQPVGSPLSLECTVEGTSNPNLYWYRQAAGRGLQLLFYSVGIGQISSEVPQNLSASRPQDRQFILSSKKLLLSDSGFYLCAWSVRTQETQYFGPGTRLLVL.

This clone has just a few counts. The V and J genes are TRBV5-5 and TRBJ2-1; 7 bases are shared with TRBD1. V lost 0 bases to trimming and J lost 4 bases; unmatched junction nucleotides: 4. The CDR3 is 15 amino acids. Germline-derived CDR1 and CDR2 are SGHKS and YYEKEE (reference sequence). The CDR3: CASSLVGGTYNEQFF. CDR3 nucleotide sequence: TGTGCCAGCAGCTTGGTAGGGGGCACTTACAATGAGCAGTTCTTC.

This sequence joins TRBV4-1 and TRBJ2-6; TRBD1 is a possible D gene (5 bases). Trimming took off 1 base at V and 0 bases at J, with 10 bases between the two ends. The CDR3 covers 17 residues. Germline V gene data show CDR1 as MGHRA and CDR2 as YSYEKL. CDR3 nucleotides: TGCGCCAGCAGCCAAGTTCAGGGCTTCTCTGGGGCCAACGTCCTGACTTTC. Its translation: CASSQVQGFSGANVLTF.

This clone came up once. The rearrangement links TRBV18 to TRBJ2-5; D unresolved. This CDR3 contains 11 residues. Trimming removed 4 bases from V and 4 bases from J, with 4 bases in between. Germline CDR1 and CDR2: KGHSH and LQKENI. CDR3 region: CASSRGETQYF. CDR3 DNA sequence: TGTGCCAGCTCACGGGGAGAGACCCAGTACTTC.

J is TRBJ2-5 and V is TRBV7-2; 8 positions agree with TRBD2. Unmatched junction bases numbered 14, after V lost 4 bases and J lost 1 base. There are 18 residues in the CDR3. Germline-derived CDR1 and CDR2 are SGHTA and FQGNSA. The CDR3 sequence is CASSSLPAGVILQETQYF. Written as DNA, the CDR3 is TGTGCCAGCAGCTCCCTTCCAGCGGGGGTCATCCTCCAAGAGACCCAGTACTTC.

This clone has just one count. CDR3 in amino acids: CASSIPTLGEKLFF. The CDR3 bases are TGTGCCAGTAGTATACCGACCTTGGGAGAAAAACTGTTTTTT. The rearrangement joins TRBV19 to TRBJ1-4; D is unresolved. This CDR3 contains 14 residues. Trimming took 2 bases from V and 8 from J, leaving 12 bases between them. Germline assignment: CDR1 LNHDA and CDR2 SQIVND (reference sequence).

This rearrangement joins TRBV12-5 to TRBJ2-2; D is possibly TRBD2 (6 bases). The germline V gene has CDR1 LGHNT and CDR2 FRNRAP. CDR3 length equals 14 residues. V was trimmed by 0 bases and J by 4 bases, leaving 6 bases between them. This CDR3 reads CASGLVGGTGELFF. CDR3 DNA sequence: TGTGCTAGTGGTTTGGTCGGGGGCACCGGGGAGCTGTTTTTT.

The gene calls are TRBV7-2 and TRBJ1-5; D remains ambiguous. Trimming removed 5 bases at V and 9 bases at J, with 14 bases between. This CDR3 has 13 residues. From germline, CDR1 is SGHTA and CDR2 FQGNSA. CDR3: CASSPWVLRPQHF. The CDR3, as DNA: TGTGCCAGCAGCCCTTGGGTCCTCCGGCCCCAGCATTTT.

The chain couples TRBV5-1 to TRBJ1-2, with D tentatively TRBD1 (6 bases). Germline lookup yields CDR1 SGHRS and CDR2 YFSETQ. This CDR3 region has 14 residues. Trimming cost V 2 bases and J 8 bases, with 16 bases left between them. In DNA form, the CDR3 reads TGCGCCAGCAGCTTCGGGACACCGGCCTTGGGCTACACCTTC. Its protein is CASSFGTPALGYTF. The full variable domain, rest sourced from reference TRBV5-1 and TRBJ1-2, is KAGVTQTPRYLIKTRGQQVTLSCSPISGHRSVSWYQQTPGQGLQFLFEYFSETQRNKGNFPGRFSGRQFSNSRSEMNVSTLELGDSALYLCASSFGTPALGYTFGSGTRLTVV.

J is TRBJ2-1 and V is TRBV9; 10 nucleotides line up with TRBD2. Per the germline V gene, CDR1 is SGDLS and CDR2 is YYNGEE. The V gene end was trimmed by 1 base and the J gene end by 7 bases; junction bases not matched to a gene: 8. The CDR3 has 16 residues. The CDR3 DNA follows: TGTGCCAGCAGCGTAAGGTCTAGCGGGAGCTGGAATGAGCAGTTCTTC. It yields the protein CASSVRSSGSWNEQFF.

The chain employs TRBV12-5 and TRBJ2-2; D tentatively reads TRBD1 or TRBD2 (5 bases each). V lost 6 bases and J 1 base, leaving 18 bases between the germline ends. Looked up from germline, CDR1 is LGHNT and CDR2 is FRNRAP. This CDR3 is built from 17 residues. As DNA, the CDR3 is TGTGCTAGTGGCCCAATGGGGGACCCTATGAACACCGGGGAGCTGTTTTTT. It is translated as CASGPMGDPMNTGELFF. Full variable domain (rest looked up from reference TRBV12-5 and TRBJ2-2): DARVTQTPRHKVTEMGQEVTMRCQPILGHNTVFWYRQTMMQGLELLAYFRNRAPLDDSGMPKDRFSAEMPDATLATLKIQPSEPRDSAVYFCASGPMGDPMNTGELFFGEGSRLTVL.

This clone occurred a few times. The chain uses TRBV11-2 and TRBJ2-5; D is perhaps TRBD2 (5 bases). Germline V CDR1 and CDR2: SGHAT, FQNNGV. V lost 4 bases and J 5 bases, leaving 11 bases between the germline ends. The CDR3 loop spans 13 amino acids. The CDR3 is CASSYGESETQYF. Here the CDR3 DNA reads TGTGCCAGCAGCTACGGGGAATCGGAGACCCAGTACTTC.

This clone was detected only once. The chain links TRBV5-1 to TRBJ1-1; no clear D gene. Between the trimmed V and J ends, which lost 0 bases and 1 base, there was a span of 4 bases. CDR1 is SGHRS and CDR2 is YFSETQ in the germline V gene. The CDR3 has 13 residues. CDR3 region: CASSLEANTEAFF. CDR3 coding DNA: TGCGCCAGCAGCTTGGAGGCGAACACTGAAGCTTTCTTT. Full variable domain (outside the CDR3, taken from reference TRBV5-1 and TRBJ1-1): KAGVTQTPRYLIKTRGQQVTLSCSPISGHRSVSWYQQTPGQGLQFLFEYFSETQRNKGNFPGRFSGRQFSNSRSEMNVSTLELGDSALYLCASSLEANTEAFFGQGTRLTVV.

About this clone: Because the CDR3 is missing its conserved closing phenylalanine or tryptophan, this is likely a read error. It is unclear where the CDR3 begins or ends on the DNA, so no DNA is shown, and the CDR3 is as TCRdb lists it. This chain's CDR3 is CASSTNVLSHG. The V and J genes are TRBV11-3 and TRBJ2-7; no DNA check was done on the table's D call, TRBD2. The V gene's germline CDR1 is SGHNT and CDR2 YENEEA. With termini counted, the CDR3 has 11 amino acids.

V is TRBV7-2 and J is TRBJ1-1; D is ambiguous. Between the trimmed V and J ends, which lost 1 base and 10 bases, there was a span of 16 bases. Germline CDR1 and CDR2: SGHTA and FQGNSA. This CDR3 is 14 amino acids long. CDR3 in amino acids: CASSLGGFRQGAFF. The CDR3 nucleotides read TGTGCCAGCAGCTTAGGCGGTTTCAGACAAGGAGCTTTCTTT.

The CDR3 sequence is CASSVGPDYEQYF. The CDR3 DNA reads as TGTGCCAGCAGCGTAGGACCGGATTACGAGCAGTACTTC. The chain has TRBV9 and TRBJ2-7; D gene unclear. Germline CDR1 and CDR2: SGDLS and YYNGEE. Trimming removed 0 bases from V and 4 bases from J, with 8 bases in between. The CDR3 has 13 residues. Full variable domain (missing parts from reference TRBV9 and TRBJ2-7): DSGVTQTPKHLITATGQRVTLRCSPRSGDLSVYWYQQSLDQGLQFLIQYYNGEERAKGNILERFSAQQFPDLHSELNLSSLELGDSALYFCASSVGPDYEQYFGPGTRLTVT.